The following is a TCR beta chain sequence with its context. The germline gene is not matched at one end of the junction; a read error may be the cause. The PCR had 60 Vbeta and 13 Jbeta primers. Assay: immunoSEQ multiplex PCR; the TCRdb copy retains only in-frame clones and omits some. The profile shows about 120,000 clones, roughly 85% of them singletons. The CDR3 loop spans 11 amino acids. Germline V lookup: CDR1 MGHDK, CDR2 SYGVNS. The data stem from a study of cytomegalovirus exposure and HLA in healthy donors. This sequence originates from a man aged 18 to 30 in good health and CMV-seropositive. The genes are TRBV25-1 and TRBJ2-6, with D possibly being TRBD1 (5 bases). Sequenced sample: PBMCs. The CDR3, as DNA: TGCGCCAGCTCTGGGGCCAACGTCCCGACTTTC. Its protein is CASSGANVPTF.